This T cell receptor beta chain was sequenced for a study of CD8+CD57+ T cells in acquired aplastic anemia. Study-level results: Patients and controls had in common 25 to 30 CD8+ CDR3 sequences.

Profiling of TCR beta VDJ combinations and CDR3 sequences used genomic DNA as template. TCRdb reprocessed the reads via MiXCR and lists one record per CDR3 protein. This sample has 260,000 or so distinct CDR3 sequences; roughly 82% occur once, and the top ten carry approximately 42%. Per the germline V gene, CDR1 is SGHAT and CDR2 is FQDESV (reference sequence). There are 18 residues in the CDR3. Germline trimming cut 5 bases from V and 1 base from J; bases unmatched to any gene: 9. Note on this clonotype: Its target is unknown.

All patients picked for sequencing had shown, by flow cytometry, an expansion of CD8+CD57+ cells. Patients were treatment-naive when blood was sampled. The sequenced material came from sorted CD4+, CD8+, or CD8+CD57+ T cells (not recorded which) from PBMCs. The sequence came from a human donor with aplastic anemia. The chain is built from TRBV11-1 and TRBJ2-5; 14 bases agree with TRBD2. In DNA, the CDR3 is TGTGCCAGCAGCCGGACTAGCGGGGGGCCGCTAAGCCAAGAGACCCAGTACTTC. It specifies CASSRTSGGPLSQETQYF. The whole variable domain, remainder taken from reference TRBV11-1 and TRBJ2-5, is EAEVAQSPRYKITEKSQAVAFWCDPISGHATLYWYRQILGQGPELLVQFQDESVVDDSQLPKDRFSAERLKGVDSTLKIQPAELGDSAMYLCASSRTSGGPLSQETQYFGPGTRLLVL.